This TCR beta chain was documented in a study of T cell repertoires in cytomegalovirus infection. For the study at large: The public TCR beta signatures pointed to both CMV infection and matching HLA type.

This clonotype occurred a few times. No antigen is known for it. Broader study findings: Identification of carriers of CMV plus the relevant HLA was achieved through cumulative public TCR beta family frequency. HLA-C-restricted CMV clonotypes gave the most frequent clonotype in two of eight donors.

TCRdb re-called the reads with MiXCR, one entry per CDR3 protein. Seen here are roughly 180,000 distinct CDR3 sequences, 17% observed once, and the top ten hold under 30%. Germline V CDR1 and CDR2: SGHDT, YYEEEE. V was pared by 0 bases and J by 3 bases, with 9 bases between. The CDR3 totals 14 residues. This TCR was recovered from a human donor in good health (CMV status not recorded). Some clones in this sample may be carry-over from other donors' samples. Sequenced material: CD8+ T cells from PBMCs. This chain links TRBV5-6 with TRBJ2-5; TRBD1 might be the D (5 bases). This CDR3 is CASSLGQLKETQYF. CDR3 bases: TGTGCCAGCAGCTTGGGACAGCTAAAAGAGACCCAGTACTTC.